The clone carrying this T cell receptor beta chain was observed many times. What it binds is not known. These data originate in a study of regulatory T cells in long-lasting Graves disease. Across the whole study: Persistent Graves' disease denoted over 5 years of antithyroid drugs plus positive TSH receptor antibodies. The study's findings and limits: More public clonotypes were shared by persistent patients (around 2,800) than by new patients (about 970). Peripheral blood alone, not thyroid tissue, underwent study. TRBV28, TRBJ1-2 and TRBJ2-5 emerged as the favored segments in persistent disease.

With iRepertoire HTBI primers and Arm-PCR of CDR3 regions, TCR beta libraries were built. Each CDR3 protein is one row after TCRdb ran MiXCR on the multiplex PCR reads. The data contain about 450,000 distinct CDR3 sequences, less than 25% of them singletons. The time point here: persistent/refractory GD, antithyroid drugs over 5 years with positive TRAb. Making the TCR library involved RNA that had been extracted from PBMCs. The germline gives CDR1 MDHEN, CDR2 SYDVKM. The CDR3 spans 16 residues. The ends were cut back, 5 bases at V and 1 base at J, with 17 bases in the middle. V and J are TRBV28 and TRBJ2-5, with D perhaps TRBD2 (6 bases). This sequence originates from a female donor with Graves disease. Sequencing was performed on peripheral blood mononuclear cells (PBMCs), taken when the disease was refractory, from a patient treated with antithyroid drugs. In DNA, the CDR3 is TGTGCCAGCAGTCCCCTTGGGGGGAGTCTCCAAGAGACCCAGTACTTC. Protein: CASSPLGGSLQETQYF.